This T cell receptor (beta chain) was sequenced in a study of regulatory T cells in long-lasting Graves disease. CDR3 size: 16 residues. The V gene's germline CDR1 is LGHNT and CDR2 FRNRAP. Trimming removed 0 bases from V and 4 bases from J, with 12 bases in between. The study's findings and limits: Relative to new patients (approximately 960), persistent patients exhibited greater sharing of public clonotypes (2,741). Samples came from peripheral blood alone, without thyroid tissue. The study found TRBV28, TRBJ1-2 and TRBJ2-5 favored in persistent disease.

iRepertoire HTBI primers and Arm-PCR of CDR3 regions built TCR beta libraries. MiXCR, run by TCRdb on the multiplex PCR reads, gives a single entry per CDR3 protein. The repertoire includes approximately 300,000 distinct CDR3 sequences, 15% to 20% of them detected once, and 38% sits in the top ten. As to time point: newly diagnosed GD, antithyroid drugs for less than 3 months. Extracted PBMC RNA gave rise to the TCR library. Xi'an, China, was home to the endocrinology department that provided patients. This clonotype appeared many times. The antigen remains undetermined. The origin of this receptor is a female donor with Graves disease. V is TRBV12-5 and J is TRBJ1-4; D possibly corresponds to TRBD1 (5 bases). Source: peripheral blood mononuclear cells (PBMCs), taken at new diagnosis, from a patient treated with antithyroid drugs. Here the CDR3 DNA reads TGTGCTAGTGGTTTGGTACTGACAGCCTTTAATGAAAAACTGTTTTTT. Protein sequence: CASGLVLTAFNEKLFF. Full variable domain (rest looked up from reference TRBV12-5 and TRBJ1-4): DARVTQTPRHKVTEMGQEVTMRCQPILGHNTVFWYRQTMMQGLELLAYFRNRAPLDDSGMPKDRFSAEMPDATLATLKIQPSEPRDSAVYFCASGLVLTAFNEKLFFGSGTQLSVL.